The present entry profiles one T cell receptor (beta chain) with its context. Original analysis: Reference gene primer amplification gave estimated nucleated cell counts. This table comes from immunoSEQ multiplex PCR, and its TCRdb copy is limited to in-frame clones, with some not included. V and J calls and clone size are given by that table; D and trimming were obtained from the DNA. The table includes approximately 220,000 clones, about 86% detected once. The CDR3 is made up of 12 amino acids. Germline values: CDR1 SGHNT, CDR2 YYREEE (reference sequence). V shed 4 bases, J shed 5 bases, and the junction held 2 bases outside the gene matches. The sample comes from a study of blood T cell repertoires in COVID-19. About the study: Samples taken during acute and convalescent COVID-19 were collected in the United States, Italy and Spain.

This clonotype originated in a man aged 55-75 years who had recovered from COVID-19. The rearrangement uses TRBV5-4 and TRBJ2-5, with TRBD2 identical over 7 bases. The sequenced sample consisted of peripheral blood. CDR3 protein: CASSPGGETQYF. CDR3 in DNA: TGTGCCAGCAGCCCCGGGGGGGAGACCCAGTACTTC.